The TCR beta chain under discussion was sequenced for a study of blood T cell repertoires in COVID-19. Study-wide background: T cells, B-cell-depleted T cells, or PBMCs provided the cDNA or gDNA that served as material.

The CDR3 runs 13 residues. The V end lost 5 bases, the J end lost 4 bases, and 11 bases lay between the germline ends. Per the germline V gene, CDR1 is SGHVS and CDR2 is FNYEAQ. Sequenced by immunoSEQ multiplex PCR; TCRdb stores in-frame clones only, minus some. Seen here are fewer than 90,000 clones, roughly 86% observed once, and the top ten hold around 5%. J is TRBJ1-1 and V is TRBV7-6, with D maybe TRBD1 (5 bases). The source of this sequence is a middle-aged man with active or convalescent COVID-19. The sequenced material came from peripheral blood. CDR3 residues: CASSPTALTEAFF. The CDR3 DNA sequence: TGTGCCAGCAGCCCGACAGCTCTCACTGAAGCTTTCTTT.